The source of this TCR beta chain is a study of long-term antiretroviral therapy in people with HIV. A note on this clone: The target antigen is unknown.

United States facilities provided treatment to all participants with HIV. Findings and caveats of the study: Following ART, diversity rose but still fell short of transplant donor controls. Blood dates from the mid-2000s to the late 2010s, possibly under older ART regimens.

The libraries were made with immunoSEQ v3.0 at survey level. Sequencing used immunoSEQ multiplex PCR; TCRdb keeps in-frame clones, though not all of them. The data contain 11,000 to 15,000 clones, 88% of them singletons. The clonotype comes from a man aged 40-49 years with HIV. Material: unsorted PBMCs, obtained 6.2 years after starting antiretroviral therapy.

DNA for the CDR3: TGTGCCAGCAGCAAAACAGGGGGCTCGTATGAAAAACTGTTTTTT. The encoded protein is CASSKTGGSYEKLFF. The V and J genes are TRBV7-2 and TRBJ1-4; 9 bases map to TRBD1. Germline values: CDR1 SGHTA, CDR2 FQGNSA. The junction had 7 bases not matched to a gene; V was cut back by 5 bases and J by 6 bases. The CDR3 sequence is 15 residues long.